The 2 T cell receptor beta chains listed next were all sequenced from one sample in a study of PD-L1 blockade in urothelial cancer. Time point noted: peripheral blood 6 weeks after treatment start. Assay used: immunoSEQ multiplex PCR; TCRdb lists only in-frame clones, some missing. The profile shows around 69,000 clones, approximately 90% of them singletons. The material sequenced was PBMCs, taken around atezolizumab (anti-PD-L1) treatment. These receptors all come from a woman aged 80 or over with urothelial cancer.

The rearrangement uses TRBV6-5 and TRBJ2-2; 7 nucleotides match TRBD2. Per the germline V gene, CDR1 is MNHEY and CDR2 is SVGAGI. J lost 1 base, V lost 2 bases, and 1 base had no gene match. This CDR3 contains 15 residues. The CDR3 DNA is TGTGCCAGCAGTTACACGGGAGGGAACACCGGGGAGCTGTTTTTT. Translated, it gives CASSYTGGNTGELFF.

The CDR3 DNA sequence: TGTGCCAGCAGCCTTCGGGGACAGGGGGTCTATAGCAATCAGCCCCAGCATTTT. This translates into CASSLRGQGVYSNQPQHF. The chain links TRBV7-2 to TRBJ1-5; TRBD1 agrees at 11 bases. This CDR3 has 18 amino acids. V gave up 5 bases and J gave up 0 bases; unmatched junction bases: 9. Per the germline V gene, CDR1 is SGHTA and CDR2 is FQGNSA.